Listed below are T cell receptor beta chains from one sample, sequenced in a study of CD8 T cells in Susac syndrome. In TCRdb, the immunoSEQ multiplex PCR reads were re-called with MiXCR into one record per CDR3 protein. The sample has 100,000 to 150,000 distinct CDR3 sequences, around 94% seen once. Sequences were obtained from CD4+ T cells from PBMCs. These receptor sequences come from a human donor with multiple sclerosis. Each CDR3 is given with its conserved first and last residue. D genes are given only for firm matches. The size entry is marked missing in some rows and otherwise reads once, few, many or a size class.

TRBD1,TRBV7-3,TRBJ1-6,-,CASSPGQGSPLHF,TGTGCCAGCAGCCCGGGACAGGGCTCACCCCTCCACTTT
TRBD2,TRBV6-5,TRBJ2-7,-,CASTGTSGRAYEQYF,TGTGCCAGCACCGGGACTAGCGGGAGGGCCTACGAGCAGTACTTC
TRBD2,TRBV2,TRBJ2-1,-,CAKTGGPSYNEQFF,TGTGCCAAGACGGGGGGGCCGAGCTACAATGAGCAGTTCTTC
-,TRBV12-3/TRBV12-4,TRBJ1-2,-,CASSLFKGDGYTF,TGTGCCAGCAGTTTATTTAAGGGGGACGGCTACACCTTC
-,TRBV2,TRBJ1-1,-,CASSEEGFNTEAFF,TGTGCCAGCAGTGAAGAGGGTTTCAACACTGAAGCTTTCTTT
-,TRBV30,TRBJ2-7,-,CAWSVGVTYEQYF,TGTGCCTGGAGTGTCGGGGTGACCTACGAGCAGTACTTC
-,TRBV15,TRBJ2-2,-,CATSFQRGRVAGELFF,TGTGCCACCAGCTTTCAAAGAGGACGGGTGGCCGGGGAGCTGTTTTTT
-,TRBV20-1,TRBJ2-5,once,CSAREGQGTQYF,TGCAGTGCTAGGGAAGGGCAGGGGACCCAGTACTTC
-,TRBV27,TRBJ1-1,-,CASSSASARTTEAFF,TGTGCCAGCAGTTCGGCCTCGGCCCGAACAACTGAAGCTTTCTTT
TRBD1,TRBV7-9,TRBJ1-4,-,CASSIGQGVVGEKLFF,TGTGCCAGCAGCATTGGACAGGGAGTTGTTGGGGAAAAACTGTTTTTT
TRBD2,TRBV3-1,TRBJ2-2,-,CASRSISGRGTGELFF,TGTGCCAGCAGGTCTATTAGCGGGAGGGGTACCGGGGAGCTGTTTTTT
-,TRBV7-2,TRBJ2-3,-,CASSLAGRPTDTQYF,TGTGCCAGCAGCTTAGCGGGCAGGCCCACAGATACGCAGTATTTT
-,TRBV29-1,TRBJ2-1,-,CSGTWDRPFGEQFF,TGCAGCGGTACGTGGGACCGACCCTTCGGGGAGCAGTTCTTC
-,TRBV19,TRBJ1-5,-,CASSIWQGGGQPQHF,TGTGCCAGTAGTATATGGCAGGGTGGTGGTCAGCCCCAGCATTTT
-,TRBV18,TRBJ1-1,-,CASSPGQNTEAFF,TGTGCCAGCTCACCGGGACAGAACACTGAAGCTTTCTTT
TRBD2,TRBV15,TRBJ2-3,-,CATSRDSSGRLADTQYF,TGTGCCACCAGCAGAGATTCAAGCGGGAGGCTTGCAGATACGCAGTATTTT
TRBD1,TRBV2,TRBJ2-7,-,CASRMGTVPSYEQYF,TGTGCCAGCAGGATGGGGACAGTACCTTCCTACGAGCAGTACTTC
-,TRBV12-3/TRBV12-4,TRBJ2-3,-,CASSFGGGQSTDTQYF,TGTGCCAGCAGTTTTGGTGGCGGCCAAAGCACAGATACGCAGTATTTT
-,TRBV12-3/TRBV12-4,TRBJ1-2,-,CASSWQGGHYGYTF,TGTGCCAGCAGTTGGCAGGGAGGTCACTATGGCTACACCTTC
-,TRBV7-9,TRBJ1-1,once,CASSPREGQAGTEAFF,TGTGCCAGCAGCCCCCGGGAAGGGCAGGCGGGGACTGAAGCTTTCTTT
-,TRBV4-2,TRBJ1-1,-,CASSQDVNTEAFF,TGTGCCAGCAGCCAAGATGTGAACACTGAAGCTTTCTTT
-,TRBV12-5,TRBJ1-5,-,CASGFGQSLGQPQHF,TGTGCTAGTGGTTTTGGACAGTCGCTTGGGCAGCCCCAGCATTTT
-,TRBV6-5,TRBJ1-6,-,CASSYFGQDSSYNSPLHF,TGTGCCAGCAGTTATTTTGGCCAGGACAGCTCCTATAATTCACCCCTCCACTTT
-,TRBV6-5,TRBJ1-2,few,CASSQGLRYGYTF,TGTGCCAGCAGTCAAGGACTTCGGTATGGCTACACCTTC
TRBD1,TRBV6-5,TRBJ1-2,-,CASRNTGTDPDGYTF,TGTGCCAGCAGGAACACCGGGACAGATCCAGATGGCTACACCTTC
TRBD2,TRBV7-9,TRBJ2-2,-,CASPQMAGANTGELFF,TGTGCCAGCCCACAAATGGCGGGAGCGAACACCGGGGAGCTGTTTTTT
TRBD1,TRBV9,TRBJ2-6,-,CASSTTGIYSGANVLTF,TGTGCCAGCAGCACGACAGGGATTTACTCTGGGGCCAACGTCCTGACTTTC
-,TRBV27,TRBJ2-7,-,CASSNQRFGEQYF,TGTGCCAGCAGTAACCAGCGCTTTGGGGAGCAGTACTTC
TRBD1,TRBV12-3/TRBV12-4,TRBJ2-2,once,CASSLQGAGGELFF,TGTGCCAGCAGCCTACAGGGGGCAGGTGGGGAGCTGTTTTTT
-,TRBV2,TRBJ1-1,-,CASSEPGEAFF,TGTGCCAGCAGTGAACCGGGGGAAGCTTTCTTT
-,TRBV19,TRBJ1-1,-,CASSIRGRNTEAFF,TGTGCCAGTAGTATTCGAGGACGGAACACTGAAGCTTTCTTT
-,TRBV11-3,TRBJ2-2,-,CASSPGSAGGELFF,TGTGCCAGCAGCCCAGGGAGCGCTGGCGGGGAGCTGTTTTTT
-,TRBV29-1,TRBJ1-2,-,CSVYTRITSYYGYTF,TGCAGCGTTTATACGAGAATCACGTCCTACTATGGCTACACCTTC
-,TRBV4-3,TRBJ2-2,-,CASSQDQGNRPGELFF,TGCGCCAGCAGCCAAGATCAGGGGAATCGTCCCGGGGAGCTGTTTTTT
-,TRBV30,TRBJ2-7,-,CAWSEPEVSYEQYF,TGTGCCTGGAGTGAGCCGGAGGTCTCCTACGAGCAGTACTTC
TRBD2,TRBV6-2/TRBV6-3,TRBJ2-1,-,CAISGGEANEQFF,TGTGCCATTAGCGGGGGGGAGGCCAATGAGCAGTTCTTC
TRBD1,TRBV7-2,TRBJ2-5,-,CASSPGQGSETQYF,TGTGCCAGCAGCCCAGGACAGGGTTCGGAGACCCAGTACTTC
-,TRBV10-3,TRBJ2-3,-,CAISENTDTQYF,TGTGCCATCAGTGAAAACACAGATACGCAGTATTTT
-,TRBV18,TRBJ1-6,-,CASSGQPSSYNSPLHF,TGTGCCAGCTCAGGACAGCCGAGCTCCTATAATTCACCCCTCCACTTT
-,TRBV19,TRBJ1-1,-,CASRKDTEAFF,TGTGCCAGTAGGAAGGACACTGAAGCTTTCTTT
TRBD1,TRBV19,TRBJ1-2,-,CASNQGAVNGYTF,TGTGCCAGTAATCAGGGGGCTGTTAATGGCTACACCTTC
-,TRBV2,TRBJ1-2,-,CASRRLEYGYTF,TGTGCCAGCAGGCGGCTAGAGTATGGCTACACCTTC
-,TRBV28,TRBJ2-7,once,CASSLLPLPALTGETYEQYF,TGTGCCAGCAGTTTACTCCCACTCCCCGCCCTGACAGGTGAAACCTACGAGCAGTACTTC
TRBD2,TRBV18,TRBJ2-3,-,CASSSSTSGRNTDTQYF,TGTGCCAGCTCATCATCAACTAGCGGGAGGAACACAGATACGCAGTATTTT
-,TRBV3-1,TRBJ2-2,-,CASSPLHGRRGTGELFF,TGTGCCAGCAGCCCCCTCCACGGGAGACGTGGCACCGGGGAGCTGTTTTTT
-,TRBV7-8,TRBJ2-3,-,CASRSEGTDTQYF,TGTGCCAGCAGGTCAGAGGGCACAGATACGCAGTATTTT